Listed here are 26 T cell receptor beta chains from one sample, sequenced in a study of shared clonotypes between healthy human individuals. Sequenced by immunoSEQ multiplex PCR; TCRdb stores in-frame clones only, minus some. The table has 700,000 or so clones, more than 70% seen once. Sequencing was carried out using memory CD4+ T cells sorted from blood. Subset noted: CD45RA-negative fraction. The source of these receptors is a woman aged 25 to 45 in good health.

The count of this clone is one. The gene calls are TRBV29-1 and TRBJ1-1; TRBD1 aligns across 9 bases. The CDR3 consists of 11 residues. Trimming removed 6 bases from V and 12 bases from J; junction bases left unmatched: 8. From germline, CDR1 is SQVTM and CDR2 ANQGSEA. The CDR3 protein is CSVDRDRDTFF. The CDR3 DNA follows: TGCAGCGTAGACCGGGACAGGGACACTTTCTTT.

This clone was observed a single time. The chain employs TRBV10-3 and TRBJ1-5; possibly TRBD1 for D (5 bases). This CDR3 is 14 amino acids long. CDR1 is ENHRY and CDR2 is SYGVKD in the germline V gene. Trimming removed 10 bases from V and 2 bases from J, with 15 bases in between. In nucleotides, the CDR3 is TGTGCCACCGAGGATTCGGGGGGCAATCAGCCCCAGCATTTT. This translates into CATEDSGGNQPQHF.

The chain joins TRBV19 to TRBJ2-1; 12 bases map to TRBD2. The length of the CDR3 is 17 residues. Germline V gene sequence: CDR1 LNHDA, CDR2 SQIVND (reference sequence). J was trimmed by 9 bases and V by 4 bases; bases with no gene match: 13. The CDR3 bases are TGTGCCAGTAGTAACAGGGGGCTAGCGGGAGGGCCTACTGAGCAGTTCTTC. Translated: CASSNRGLAGGPTEQFF.

V usage is TRBV4-1 and J usage is TRBJ2-7, with TRBD2 matching 8 bases. Per germline, CDR1 MGHRA and CDR2 YSYEKL. The CDR3 is 16 residues long. With 4 bases clipped from V and 6 bases from J, the junction kept 14 bases outside the gene matches. CDR3: CASSPGLARSGSEQYF. The DNA for the CDR3 is TGCGCCAGCAGCCCAGGACTAGCAAGGTCGGGGAGCGAGCAGTACTTC.

This chain joins TRBV28 and TRBJ1-5, with 7 bases identical to TRBD1. J gave up 0 bases and V 8 bases, and 7 bases lay outside the gene matches. This CDR3 region has 15 residues. Per germline, CDR1 MDHEN and CDR2 SYDVKM. The CDR3 reads CASQRQGYSNQPQHF. The CDR3 nucleotides are TGTGCCAGCCAGAGACAGGGATATAGCAATCAGCCCCAGCATTTT. Together with reference TRBV28 and TRBJ1-5, the CDR3 gives the full variable domain: DVKVTQSSRYLVKRTGEKVFLECVQDMDHENMFWYRQDPGLGLRLIYFSYDVKMKEKGDIPEGYSVSREKKERFSLILESASTNQTSMYLCASQRQGYSNQPQHFGDGTRLSIL.

V usage is TRBV5-8 and J usage is TRBJ1-5; D remains ambiguous. Germline values: CDR1 SGHTS, CDR2 YDEGEE. The CDR3 sequence is 16 residues long. The V gene lost 4 bases and the J gene lost 0 bases, with 14 bases spanning the gap. The CDR3 region has the DNA TGTGCCAGCAGCCCATTGACCGGGAATAGCAATCAGCCCCAGCATTTT. It encodes CASSPLTGNSNQPQHF.

This clone occurred a few times. The chain has TRBV18 and TRBJ2-1; D might be TRBD1 (5 bases). Trimming shortened V by 6 bases and J by 8 bases, and 17 bases separated the two germline ends. In germline, CDR1 is KGHSH, CDR2 LQKENI. The CDR3 sequence is 14 residues long. The CDR3 protein is CASSLNMQGDEQFF. The CDR3 DNA follows: TGTGCCAGCTCCCTAAATATGCAGGGCGATGAGCAGTTCTTC.

The chain has TRBV4-1 and TRBJ2-2; TRBD1 matches 10 bases. This CDR3 has 16 residues. Germline V gene lookup returns CDR1 MGHRA and CDR2 YSYEKL. After removal of 4 bases from V and 6 bases from J, the junction contained 8 bases not matched to a gene. The CDR3 coding sequence is TGCGCCAGCAGCCTGGGACAGGGGAATTTCGCCGGGGAGCTGTTTTTT. Amino acid sequence: CASSLGQGNFAGELFF.

The chain uses TRBV2 and TRBJ1-2, with TRBD1 matching 7 bases. This CDR3 is 15 amino acids long. V gave up 6 bases and J gave up 4 bases; unmatched junction bases: 11. CDR1 is SNHLY, CDR2 FYNNEI, per germline. CDR3 nucleotide sequence: TGTGCCAGCAGCCGGGACAGTCCTCGGGGCTATGGCTACACCTTC. Protein: CASSRDSPRGYGYTF.

The V call is TRBV6-6, the J call TRBJ2-5; 9 positions match TRBD1. Germline-derived CDR1 and CDR2 are MNHNY and SVGAGI (reference sequence). This CDR3 comprises 13 residues. The V and J ends lost 6 bases and 5 bases, in that order; junction bases with no gene match: 4. DNA of the CDR3: TGTGCCAGCAGGACAGGGGGTCGGGAGACCCAGTACTTC. Its translation: CASRTGGRETQYF.

J is TRBJ1-3 and V is TRBV6-1; possible D gene TRBD1, 5 bases. CDR1 MNHNS and CDR2 SASEGT come from the germline V gene. This CDR3 spans 14 amino acids. Trimming left V 4 bases short and J 2 bases short, with 9 bases between. The DNA for the CDR3 is TGTGCCAGCAGTGGACAGACGACTGGAAACACCATATATTTT. Residues: CASSGQTTGNTIYF.

The genes are TRBV2 and TRBJ1-3; D call uncertain. Trimming removed 8 bases from V and 10 bases from J, with 12 bases in between. The CDR3 runs to 11 residues. Germline CDR1 is SNHLY and CDR2 is FYNNEI. CDR3 sequence reads: CASSPHETIYF. The DNA for the CDR3 is TGTGCCAGCTCTCCCCATGAAACCATATATTTT.

This clone was detected once. The identical CDR3 is also encoded by other nucleotide sequences in the sample. The rearrangement uses TRBV19 and TRBJ2-1; TRBD1 matches 9 bases. This CDR3 has 13 residues. V shed 5 bases, J shed 7 bases, and the junction held 3 bases outside the gene matches. Germline V lookup: CDR1 LNHDA, CDR2 SQIVND (reference sequence). The CDR3, as DNA: TGTGCCAGTAGTCAAGACAGGGGGAATGAGCAGTTCTTC. Encoded protein: CASSQDRGNEQFF.

The rearrangement joins TRBV5-1 to TRBJ2-7; tentatively, D is TRBD1 (5 bases). Germline loops: CDR1 SGHRS, CDR2 YFSETQ. CDR3 size: 18 residues. V was shortened by 0 bases and J by 0 bases, with 19 bases between the two germline ends. The CDR3 coding sequence is TGCGCCAGCAGCTTGGACAGGACACATCAGGGCAACTCCTACGAGCAGTACTTC. Its protein is CASSLDRTHQGNSYEQYF. The variable domain in full, with the rest retrieved from reference TRBV5-1 and TRBJ2-7, is KAGVTQTPRYLIKTRGQQVTLSCSPISGHRSVSWYQQTPGQGLQFLFEYFSETQRNKGNFPGRFSGRQFSNSRSEMNVSTLELGDSALYLCASSLDRTHQGNSYEQYFGPGTRLTVT.

In its sample, this clone was seen a few times. This sample includes further DNA sequences coding for the same CDR3. The chain joins TRBV5-5 to TRBJ2-7, with TRBD1 as a possible D gene (5 bases). Germline loops: CDR1 SGHKS, CDR2 YYEKEE (reference sequence). Trimming removed 2 bases from V and 2 bases from J, with 11 bases in between. The CDR3 loop spans 14 amino acids. The CDR3 bases are TGTGCCAGCAGCTTAGGCCTAGGGGCCTACGAGCAGTACTTC. Amino acids: CASSLGLGAYEQYF.

V is TRBV5-5 and J is TRBJ2-1; D uncertain. The CDR3 sequence is 18 residues long. CDR1 and CDR2 (germline): SGHKS, YYEKEE (reference sequence). Trimming shortened V by 0 bases and J by 0 bases, and 16 bases separated the two germline ends. This chain's CDR3 is CASSLAQSMGRSYNEQFF. Written as DNA, the CDR3 is TGTGCCAGCAGCTTGGCCCAGTCCATGGGCCGCTCCTACAATGAGCAGTTCTTC.

The chain is built from TRBV4-1 and TRBJ1-4, with D maybe TRBD1 (6 bases). This CDR3 spans 18 amino acids. In germline, CDR1 is MGHRA, CDR2 YSYEKL. The V gene lost 2 bases and the J gene lost 2 bases, with 18 bases spanning the gap. CDR3 sequence: CASSQNLGGRVTNEKLFF. CDR3 sequence (DNA): TGCGCCAGCAGCCAAAACCTTGGGGGGCGAGTGACTAATGAAAAACTGTTTTTT.

The chain uses TRBV7-2 and TRBJ2-1; maybe TRBD2 (5 bases). This CDR3 has 13 residues. V lost 9 bases and J 0 bases, leaving 9 bases between the germline ends. Germline assignment: CDR1 SGHTA and CDR2 FQGNSA. The CDR3 region is CASQTNSYNEQFF. DNA of the CDR3: TGTGCCAGTCAGACTAACTCCTACAATGAGCAGTTCTTC. Full variable domain (outside the CDR3, taken from reference TRBV7-2 and TRBJ2-1): GAGVSQSPSNKVTEKGKDVELRCDPISGHTALYWYRQSLGQGLEFLIYFQGNSAPDKSGLPSDRFSAERTGGSVSTLTIQRTQQEDSAVYLCASQTNSYNEQFFGPGTRLTVL.

This clone came up a few times. The sample carries other DNA sequences with the same CDR3. The chain employs TRBV18 and TRBJ2-5; D not certain. The CDR3 is made up of 12 amino acids. Trimming left V 2 bases short and J 4 bases short, with 5 bases between. The V gene's germline CDR1 is KGHSH and CDR2 LQKENI. In DNA, the CDR3 is TGTGCCAGCTCACCATTAGGAGAGACCCAGTACTTC. Protein sequence: CASSPLGETQYF.

Comments on this clone: Other nucleotide sequences from this sample produce the same CDR3. The chain couples TRBV2 to TRBJ1-2; TRBD1 might be the D (5 bases). CDR3 length: 13 amino acids. V shed 3 bases and J shed 5 bases, with 10 bases lying between them. Germline V gene data show CDR1 as SNHLY and CDR2 as FYNNEI. CDR3 in DNA: TGTGCCAGCAGTGAGGGGGGATTGTATGGCTACACCTTC. Amino acids: CASSEGGLYGYTF.

The chain employs TRBV2 and TRBJ1-2, with 12 bases that match TRBD1. Germline V CDR1 and CDR2: SNHLY, FYNNEI. Trimming at V came to 2 bases and at J to 7 bases, leaving 8 bases not matched to a gene. The CDR3 runs 16 residues. The CDR3: CASSEKPGQGASGYTF. The CDR3 region has the DNA TGTGCCAGCAGTGAAAAACCGGGACAGGGGGCAAGTGGCTACACCTTC.

The chain employs TRBV5-1 and TRBJ2-3, with D uncertain. Between the trimmed V and J ends, which lost 3 bases and 1 base, there was a span of 9 bases. CDR3 size: 14 residues. Per the germline V gene, CDR1 is SGHRS and CDR2 is YFSETQ. Written as DNA, the CDR3 is TGCGCCAGCAGCTCAGTTTCAGGCACAGATACGCAGTATTTT. Translated, it gives CASSSVSGTDTQYF.

The J gene is TRBJ2-1, the V gene TRBV5-4; no reliable D call. CDR1 and CDR2 (germline): SGHNT, YYREEE (reference sequence). The CDR3 is 12 residues long. V lost 0 bases and J 12 bases, leaving 10 bases between the germline ends. The CDR3 region has the DNA TGTGCCAGCAGCTTGGGCCAGAAGGTGCAGTTCTTC. The encoded protein is CASSLGQKVQFF. The full variable domain, rest sourced from reference TRBV5-4 and TRBJ2-1, is ETGVTQSPTHLIKTRGQQVTLRCSSQSGHNTVSWYQQALGQGPQFIFQYYREEENGRGNFPPRFSGLQFPNYSSELNVNALELDDSALYLCASSLGQKVQFFGPGTRLTVL.

This chain connects TRBV28 to TRBJ2-2, with D possibly matching TRBD2 (6 bases). The length of the CDR3 is 15 residues. The germline V gene encodes CDR1 MDHEN and CDR2 SYDVKM. Trimming cost V 3 bases and J 5 bases, with 13 bases left between them. CDR3 in amino acids: CASSLWRDGTGELFF. The CDR3 DNA sequence: TGTGCCAGCAGTTTGTGGCGGGATGGGACCGGGGAGCTGTTTTTT.

The chain carries TRBV5-4 and TRBJ1-3; the D gene is possibly TRBD1 (6 bases). The CDR3 loop spans 17 amino acids. CDR1 SGHNT and CDR2 YYREEE come from the germline V gene (reference sequence). Trimming took 0 bases from V and 0 from J, leaving 13 bases between them. Written as DNA, the CDR3 is TGTGCCAGCAGCTTGGCGGCGGGGGCCGGCTCTGGAAACACCATATATTTT. Its translation is CASSLAAGAGSGNTIYF.

The J gene is TRBJ1-1, the V gene TRBV29-1; a possible D gene is TRBD1 (6 bases). The V gene lost 7 bases and the J gene lost 1 base, with 10 bases spanning the gap. The CDR3 consists of 12 residues. Germline values: CDR1 SQVTM, CDR2 ANQGSEA. The CDR3 reads CSAEDRNTEAFF. CDR3 sequence (DNA): TGCAGCGCGGAGGACAGGAACACTGAAGCTTTCTTT.